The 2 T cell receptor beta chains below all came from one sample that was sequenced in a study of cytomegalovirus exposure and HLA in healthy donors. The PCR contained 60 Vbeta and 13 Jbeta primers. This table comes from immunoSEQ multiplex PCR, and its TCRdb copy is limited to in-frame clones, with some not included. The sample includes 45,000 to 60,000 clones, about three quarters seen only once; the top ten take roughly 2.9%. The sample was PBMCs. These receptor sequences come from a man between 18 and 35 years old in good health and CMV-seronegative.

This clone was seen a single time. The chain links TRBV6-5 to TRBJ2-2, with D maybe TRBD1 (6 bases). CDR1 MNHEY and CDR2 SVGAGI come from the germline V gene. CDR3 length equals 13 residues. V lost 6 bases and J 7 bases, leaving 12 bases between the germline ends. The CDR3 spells CASREDSLGELFF. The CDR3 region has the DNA TGTGCCAGCAGGGAGGACAGCCTCGGGGAGCTGTTTTTT.

The DNA for the CDR3 is TGTGCCGGCCGACAGGGGAACACTGAAGCTTTCTTT. Translation: CAGRQGNTEAFF. V gene TRBV30 combines with J gene TRBJ1-1; TRBD1 agrees at 7 bases. V lost 8 bases, J lost 1 base, and 4 bases stayed unmatched. CDR1 and CDR2 (germline): GTSNPN, SVGIG (reference sequence). The CDR3 runs 12 residues.